This T cell receptor (beta chain) was identified during a study of cytomegalovirus exposure and HLA in healthy donors. Study overall: As an earlier analysis found, roughly 180 million T cells yielded about 120 million unique TCR beta sequences.

With 60 Vbeta and 13 Jbeta primers, the PCR was carried out. Clones were sequenced by immunoSEQ multiplex PCR, and TCRdb holds only the in-frame ones, with some missing. The data show some 130,000 clones, with roughly three fifths seen just once and about 9.1% held by the top ten. The CDR3 length is 12 residues. Between the trimmed V and J ends, which lost 2 bases and 7 bases, there was a span of 3 bases. Germline V gene sequence: CDR1 MGHDK, CDR2 SYGVNS. The clonotype comes from a man aged 35 to 55 in good health and CMV-seropositive. The sample taken for sequencing was PBMCs. The rearrangement links TRBV25-1 to TRBJ1-6; D ambiguous. CDR3 amino acids: CASSEQNSPLHF. For the CDR3, the DNA is TGTGCCAGCAGTGAACAAAATTCACCCCTCCACTTT.